The sequence of this TCR beta chain was determined in a study of technical replicates of blood from a few donors. This CDR3 has 16 amino acids. With V trimmed by 3 bases and J by 7 bases, 11 bases remained unmatched. CDR1 is WNHNN and CDR2 is SYGVQD in the germline V gene (reference sequence). This clone was counted only a few times. Sequencing was performed with immunoSEQ multiplex PCR; in TCRdb, only in-frame clones are kept and a portion is missing. Among 85,000 or so clones listed, approximately 95% were seen once. The chain has TRBV10-1 and TRBJ2-2; 7 positions match TRBD2. The receptor was isolated from a human donor in good health. Sequenced material: T cells isolated from PBMCs. Written as DNA, the CDR3 is TGCGCCAGCAGTGAAGGGAGCGGGGCACCTAACGGGGAGCTGTTTTTT. Residues: CASSEGSGAPNGELFF.